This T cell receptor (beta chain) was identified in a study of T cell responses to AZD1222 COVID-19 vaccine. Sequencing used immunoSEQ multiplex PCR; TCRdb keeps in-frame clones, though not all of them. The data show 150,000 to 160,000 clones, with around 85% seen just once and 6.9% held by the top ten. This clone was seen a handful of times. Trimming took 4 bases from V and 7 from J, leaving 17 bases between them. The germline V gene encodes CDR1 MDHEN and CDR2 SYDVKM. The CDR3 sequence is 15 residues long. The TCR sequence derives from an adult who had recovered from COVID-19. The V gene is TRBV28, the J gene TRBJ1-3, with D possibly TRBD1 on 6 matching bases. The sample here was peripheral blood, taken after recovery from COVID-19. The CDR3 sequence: CASSSPQGGHNTIYF. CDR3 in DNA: TGTGCCAGCAGTTCCCCACAGGGAGGGCATAACACCATATATTTT. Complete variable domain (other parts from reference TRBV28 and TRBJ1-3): DVKVTQSSRYLVKRTGEKVFLECVQDMDHENMFWYRQDPGLGLRLIYFSYDVKMKEKGDIPEGYSVSREKKERFSLILESASTNQTSMYLCASSSPQGGHNTIYFGEGSWLTVV.